The 2 T cell receptor beta chains given below trace back to one sample, sequenced in a study of blood T cells in healthy people across ages (dated by TCRdb to about 2015). The method behind the library was 5' RACE. Sequencer: Illumina HiSeq 2500. A second PCR of about 6 to 12 cycles was run with a J-beta primer mix and a sample-barcoded 5' primer. The public reads were quality trimmed at Q25 with fastp and then assembled into clones with MiXCR by TCRdb, keeping productive beta chains. Under each unique CDR3 protein, matching rows form one entry showing the most common genes and DNA. The sample includes roughly 1,800,000 distinct CDR3 sequences, with around half observed a single time. The top ten constitute over 2% of the sample. The sequencing input was blood. These receptors all come from a middle-aged woman in good health.

This chain joins TRBV20-1 and TRBJ2-5, with TRBD2 matching 12 bases. Per the germline V gene, CDR1 is DFQATT and CDR2 is SNEGSKA (reference sequence). The CDR3 has 17 residues. With V trimmed by 1 base and J by 4 bases, 10 bases remained unmatched. CDR3 coding DNA: TGCAGTGCTAGAGGAGCTAGCGGGGGGGTGTTGGTAGAGACCCAGTACTTC. Amino acids: CSARGASGGVLVETQYF.

V is TRBV4-3 and J is TRBJ1-5, with D unclear. Trimming took 3 bases from V and 6 from J, leaving 12 bases between them. CDR1 is LGHNA, CDR2 YSLEER, per germline. This CDR3 is built from 14 residues. DNA of the CDR3: TGCGCCAGCAGCCAGGCCATAGAAAGTCAGCCCCAGCATTTT. Amino acid sequence: CASSQAIESQPQHF.